One and the same sample provided the 18 T cell receptor beta chains below, sequenced in a study of T cells in tumors and immune-related adverse events. Sequencing used immunoSEQ multiplex PCR; TCRdb keeps in-frame clones, though not all of them. In the table there are approximately 4,000 clones, around 80% of which are singletons. The starting material was skin tissue, obtained from a patient treated with anti-PD-1 therapy. Receptors were obtained from a female donor with metastatic renal cell carcinoma.

This clone has a handful of counts. The chain joins TRBV10-3 to TRBJ1-6; no clear D gene. This CDR3 is built from 13 residues. CDR1 ENHRY and CDR2 SYGVKD come from the germline V gene. V was clipped by 9 bases and J by 8 bases, with 14 bases between them. CDR3 amino acids: CAITAGRDSPLHF. The CDR3 DNA is TGTGCCATTACAGCGGGGAGAGATTCACCCCTCCACTTT.

V gene TRBV6-5 combines with J gene TRBJ1-1; TRBD1 matches at 8 bases. V was pared by 7 bases and J by 8 bases, with 3 bases of the junction left unmatched. Germline V gives CDR1 MNHEY, CDR2 SVGAGI. The CDR3 is 11 amino acids. Here the CDR3 DNA reads TGTGCCAGCACCCGACAGGGGGAAGCTTTCTTT. Protein sequence: CASTRQGEAFF.

This rearrangement joins TRBV4-2 to TRBJ2-7, with 7 nucleotides matching TRBD1. The trim removed 4 bases at V and 5 bases at J, leaving 11 bases unmatched. Germline loops: CDR1 LGHNA, CDR2 YNFKEQ. CDR3 length: 15 amino acids. CDR3 region: CASSREGTAGDEQYF. CDR3 in DNA: TGTGCCAGCAGCCGAGAGGGGACAGCCGGAGACGAGCAGTACTTC.

The chain joins TRBV13 to TRBJ2-7; D uncertain. CDR3 length: 12 amino acids. Germline V gene data show CDR1 as PRHDT and CDR2 as FYEKMQ (reference sequence). Trimming removed 6 bases from V and 0 bases from J, with 6 bases in between. CDR3 residues: CASSFLSYEQYF. DNA of the CDR3: TGTGCCAGCAGTTTCCTCTCCTACGAGCAGTACTTC.

The rearrangement links TRBV28 to TRBJ1-2; 7 bases are shared with TRBD1. Germline V CDR1 and CDR2: MDHEN, SYDVKM. This CDR3 is 14 amino acids long. Germline trimming cut 4 bases from V and 3 bases from J; bases unmatched to any gene: 5. Here the CDR3 reads CASSSPGTDYGYTF. Here the CDR3 DNA reads TGTGCCAGCAGTTCACCCGGGACAGACTATGGCTACACCTTC.

The chain carries TRBV4-2 and TRBJ2-7; 10 positions agree with TRBD1. Trimming cost V 1 base and J 4 bases; bases outside gene matches: 4. The CDR3 has 15 residues. CDR1 is LGHNA, CDR2 YNFKEQ, per germline. In DNA, the CDR3 is TGTGCCAGCAGCCAAGTTTCGGGACAGGGGTACGAGCAGTACTTC. The encoded protein is CASSQVSGQGYEQYF.

This rearrangement joins TRBV27 to TRBJ1-2; 8 positions match TRBD1. The CDR3 is 18 residues long. Per the germline V gene, CDR1 is MNHEY and CDR2 is SMNVEV (reference sequence). V trimming: 8 bases; J trimming: 0 bases; junction bases outside the gene matches: 17. CDR3 protein: CASRTPARDRMTNYGYTF. In DNA form, the CDR3 reads TGTGCCAGCCGCACCCCAGCCAGGGACAGGATGACTAACTATGGCTACACCTTC.

The chain couples TRBV5-1 to TRBJ2-5; a weak D match, TRBD1 (5 bases). The V end lost 0 bases, the J end lost 1 base, and 10 bases lay between the germline ends. CDR3 size: 15 residues. Germline V gives CDR1 SGHRS, CDR2 YFSETQ. The chain's CDR3 is CASSLAAGPQETQYF. The DNA of the CDR3 is TGCGCCAGCAGCTTGGCGGCAGGGCCCCAAGAGACCCAGTACTTC. The whole variable domain, remainder taken from reference TRBV5-1 and TRBJ2-5, is KAGVTQTPRYLIKTRGQQVTLSCSPISGHRSVSWYQQTPGQGLQFLFEYFSETQRNKGNFPGRFSGRQFSNSRSEMNVSTLELGDSALYLCASSLAAGPQETQYFGPGTRLLVL.

V is TRBV7-2 and J is TRBJ2-1, with 11 positions matching TRBD2. Germline values: CDR1 SGHTA, CDR2 FQGNSA. V was pared by 4 bases and J by 0 bases, with 5 bases of the junction left unmatched. The CDR3 is 17 amino acids. CDR3 nucleotide sequence: TGTGCCAGCAGCTCCTTAGCGGGGGGGTACTCCTACAATGAGCAGTTCTTC. Its translation: CASSSLAGGYSYNEQFF.

The rearrangement links TRBV29-1 to TRBJ2-5; 14 bases are a match to TRBD2. The germline CDR1 and CDR2 sequences are SQVTM and ANQGSEA. CDR3 length: 14 residues. Germline trimming cut 7 bases from V and 1 base from J; bases unmatched to any gene: 2. In DNA form, the CDR3 reads TGCAGCGCCGGACTAGCGGGGGGCCAAGAGACCCAGTACTTC. Translating gives CSAGLAGGQETQYF.

V and J are TRBV19 and TRBJ2-3; D possibly corresponds to TRBD1 (5 bases). Germline V lookup: CDR1 LNHDA, CDR2 SQIVND (reference sequence). The germline V and J ends were trimmed by 4 bases and 2 bases, with 28 bases remaining between them. CDR3 length: 20 amino acids. The DNA of the CDR3 is TGTGCCAGTAGTAAAATCCCGTCGACCTTGGCCAGGGTATTCACAGATACGCAGTATTTT. Translated: CASSKIPSTLARVFTDTQYF.

The chain joins TRBV28 to TRBJ1-5; TRBD1 is a possible D gene (5 bases). This CDR3 is built from 13 residues. The V gene lost 10 bases and the J gene lost 5 bases, with 15 bases spanning the gap. Germline CDR1 and CDR2: MDHEN and SYDVKM. The CDR3, as DNA: TGTGCCACTCTTCCCTTGGGACATCAGCCCCAGCATTTT. Protein sequence: CATLPLGHQPQHF. Looking up the rest from reference TRBV28 and TRBJ1-5 gives the full variable domain: DVKVTQSSRYLVKRTGEKVFLECVQDMDHENMFWYRQDPGLGLRLIYFSYDVKMKEKGDIPEGYSVSREKKERFSLILESASTNQTSMYLCATLPLGHQPQHFGDGTRLSIL.

V is TRBV5-4 and J is TRBJ2-7; 12 positions match TRBD2. V shed 5 bases and J 4 bases; nucleotides not matched to a gene: 7. Germline lookup yields CDR1 SGHNT and CDR2 YYREEE (reference sequence). The CDR3 extends over 15 amino acids. The CDR3 DNA is TGTGCCAGCAGTTCTGGACTAGCGGGGCTTTACGAGCAGTACTTC. Translated, it gives CASSSGLAGLYEQYF.

In this sample, this clone turned up once. The J gene is TRBJ1-2, the V gene TRBV10-3, with 9 bases that match TRBD1. V dropped 5 bases and J dropped 1; count of bases not matched to a gene: 2. Germline V CDR1 and CDR2: ENHRY, SYGVKD. The CDR3 totals 14 residues. CDR3 nucleotide sequence: TGTGCCATCAGTAAGGGACAGGGTAACTATGGCTACACCTTC. Encoded protein: CAISKGQGNYGYTF.

The chain uses TRBV5-1 and TRBJ2-7; D gene uncertain. Germline assignment: CDR1 SGHRS and CDR2 YFSETQ. V lost 0 bases and J lost 2, with 9 bases in between. The CDR3 is 14 residues long. CDR3 bases: TGCGCCAGCAGCTTGGCCGTTCCCCCCTACGAGCAGTACTTC. It is translated as CASSLAVPPYEQYF.

This clone has just one count. The rearrangement links TRBV14 to TRBJ2-7, with TRBD2 matching over 13 bases. V was clipped by 4 bases and J by 3 bases; unmatched bases: 3. There are 15 residues in the CDR3. CDR1 is SGHDN and CDR2 is FVKESK in the germline V gene. The CDR3 nucleotides read TGTGCCAGCAGCCCACTAGCGGGGGGGGTCTACGAGCAGTACTTC. It encodes CASSPLAGGVYEQYF. The variable domain in full, with the rest retrieved from reference TRBV14 and TRBJ2-7, is EAGVTQFPSHSVIEKGQTVTLRCDPISGHDNLYWYRRVMGKEIKFLLHFVKESKQDESGMPNNRFLAERTGGTYSTLKVQPAELEDSGVYFCASSPLAGGVYEQYFGPGTRLTVT.

The rearrangement links TRBV4-1 to TRBJ2-1; no firm D call. In germline, CDR1 is MGHRA, CDR2 YSYEKL. This CDR3 comprises 13 residues. Trimming removed 3 bases at V and 10 bases at J, with 13 bases between. CDR3 nucleotides: TGCGCCAGCAGCCATAACCTTGCCTTAGAGCAGTTCTTC. This translates into CASSHNLALEQFF.

This rearrangement joins TRBV19 to TRBJ1-2, with D possibly matching TRBD1 (5 bases). Per germline, CDR1 LNHDA and CDR2 SQIVND (reference sequence). The CDR3 runs to 12 residues. V was pared by 6 bases and J by 4 bases, with 9 bases between. The CDR3 region has the DNA TGTGCCAGTAGGGGCAGGGTCTATGGCTACACCTTC. Amino acids: CASRGRVYGYTF. Using reference TRBV19 and TRBJ1-2 for the parts outside the CDR3, the full variable domain is DGGITQSPKYLFRKEGQNVTLSCEQNLNHDAMYWYRQDPGQGLRLIYYSQIVNDFQKGDIAEGYSVSREKKESFPLTVTSAQKNPTAFYLCASRGRVYGYTFGSGTRLTVV.